This T cell receptor (beta chain) was sequenced for a study of CD8+CD57+ T cells in acquired aplastic anemia. On the study more broadly: CD4+ and CD8+ cells, once sorted, gave DNA averaging about 3 ug.

Germline V gene sequence: CDR1 WNHNN, CDR2 SYGVQD (reference sequence). This CDR3 is 15 amino acids long. V was cut by 3 bases and J by 3 bases, with 15 bases left in between. This clonotype was picked up many times. Antigen specificity is unknown. Study conclusions and caveats: Significance was not reached for CD8+ Simpson's diversity between patients and controls.

TCR beta VDJ combinations and CDR3 sequences were profiled from genomic DNA. TCRdb re-called the reads with MiXCR, one entry per CDR3 protein. Among 190,000 or so distinct CDR3 sequences listed, around 63% were seen once. The source is a human donor in good health. The chain carries TRBV10-1 and TRBJ2-7, with D tentatively TRBD2 (6 bases). Material: sorted CD4+, CD8+, or CD8+CD57+ T cells (not recorded which) from PBMCs. The CDR3 nucleotides are TGCGCCAGCAGTGACGGTTTTGGAGGGTACTACGAGCAGTACTTC. It codes for CASSDGFGGYYEQYF.